This passage covers 26 T cell receptor beta chains from one sample sequenced in a study of blood T cell repertoires in COVID-19. Measured with immunoSEQ multiplex PCR; TCRdb has only the in-frame clones, and not every one. This sample has about 330,000 clones; 80% to 90% occur once, and the top ten carry roughly 6.7%. The material sequenced was peripheral blood. These receptors all come from a man aged 18 to 30 who had recovered from COVID-19.

The genes are TRBV13 and TRBJ2-7; the D is unclear. The V end was cut by 5 bases, the J end by 5 bases, with 13 bases between. The germline V gene encodes CDR1 PRHDT and CDR2 FYEKMQ (reference sequence). This CDR3 region has 13 residues. CDR3 amino acids: CASSNEVENEQYF. The DNA of the CDR3 is TGTGCCAGCAGCAACGAAGTGGAGAACGAGCAGTACTTC.

Comment on this clone: The junction departs from germline at one end; a sequencing error may be responsible. This chain links TRBV4-3 with TRBJ1-6; TRBD1 agrees at 7 bases. CDR1 LGHNA and CDR2 YSLEER come from the germline V gene. The CDR3 consists of 13 residues. The CDR3 DNA reads TGCGCCAGCAGCGAAGACAGGGCTTCACCCCTCCACTTT. Amino acid sequence: CASSEDRASPLHF.

The V gene is TRBV7-9, the J gene TRBJ2-1, with TRBD2 identical over 9 bases. The CDR3 length is 16 residues. Germline V gives CDR1 SEHNR, CDR2 FQNEAQ (reference sequence). Germline trimming cut 1 base from V and 4 bases from J; bases unmatched to any gene: 5. As DNA, the CDR3 is TGTGCCAGCAGCTTAGGTGCGGGACTAGCTTACAATGAGCAGTTCTTC. It codes for CASSLGAGLAYNEQFF.

As DNA, the CDR3 is TGCAGCGTTGGGGGACAGGGAAACTATGGCTACACCTTC. It yields the protein CSVGGQGNYGYTF. The V call is TRBV29-1, the J call TRBJ1-2, with 9 bases fitting TRBD1. Per germline, CDR1 SQVTM and CDR2 ANQGSEA. The CDR3 has 13 amino acids. The junction had 2 bases not matched to a gene; V was cut back by 4 bases and J by 2 bases.

V and J are TRBV5-4 and TRBJ1-1, with 8 nucleotides matching TRBD1. The CDR3 loop spans 14 amino acids. The V and J ends lost 3 bases and 5 bases, in that order; junction bases with no gene match: 6. Germline V gives CDR1 SGHNT, CDR2 YYREEE (reference sequence). The CDR3 spells CASSYDRGGTEAFF. The CDR3 nucleotides read TGTGCCAGCAGCTACGACAGGGGAGGAACTGAAGCTTTCTTT.

The chain couples TRBV10-3 to TRBJ1-5, with D possibly TRBD1 on 5 matching bases. With 6 bases removed from V and 1 base from J, the gap between germline ends came to 10 bases. Germline V gene data show CDR1 as ENHRY and CDR2 as SYGVKD. The length of the CDR3 is 14 residues. This chain's CDR3 is CAIRDGGSNQPQHF. CDR3 sequence (DNA): TGTGCCATCAGAGACGGGGGGAGCAATCAGCCCCAGCATTTT.

V and J are TRBV19 and TRBJ1-6; D is uncertain. CDR3 length: 16 residues. Trimming shortened V by 2 bases and J by 12 bases, and 20 bases separated the two germline ends. Germline V gives CDR1 LNHDA, CDR2 SQIVND (reference sequence). The CDR3 region is CASSISDSGVSGPLHF. The CDR3 bases are TGTGCCAGTAGTATAAGCGATTCCGGGGTGTCGGGACCCCTCCACTTT.

The chain couples TRBV3-1 (or the pseudogene TRBV3-2) to TRBJ2-3; 7 bases align to TRBD2. The CDR3 loop spans 13 amino acids. The ends lost 5 bases at V and 5 bases at J; junction bases unmatched: 4. Germline assignment: CDR1 LGHDT and CDR2 YNNKEL (reference sequence). CDR3 amino acids: CASSGTNIDTQYF. CDR3 sequence (DNA): TGTGCCAGCAGCGGGACTAACATAGATACGCAGTATTTT.

This clone occurred once. J is TRBJ2-1 and V is TRBV27, with TRBD2 matching 15 bases. Germline V gene sequence: CDR1 MNHEY, CDR2 SMNVEV (reference sequence). The CDR3 extends over 15 amino acids. V was clipped by 5 bases and J by 7 bases; unmatched bases: 3. The chain's CDR3 is CASSPGTSGRNEQFF. The CDR3 coding sequence is TGTGCCAGCAGTCCAGGGACTAGCGGGAGGAATGAGCAGTTCTTC.

The chain joins TRBV6-5 to TRBJ2-5, with D maybe TRBD1 (5 bases). The germline V gene encodes CDR1 MNHEY and CDR2 SVGAGI. This CDR3 contains 16 residues. Trimming took off 2 bases at V and 4 bases at J, with 17 bases between the two ends. The CDR3 spells CASSYGAAAKVETQYF. DNA for the CDR3: TGTGCCAGCAGTTACGGGGCGGCAGCGAAGGTAGAGACCCAGTACTTC.

As to this clone: This could be a read error, since a much larger clone is one nucleotide away. The chain employs TRBV7-8 and TRBJ2-2; TRBD2 matches at 10 bases. Unmatched junction bases numbered 4, after V lost 5 bases and J lost 1 base. Per germline, CDR1 SGHVS and CDR2 FQNEAQ. CDR3 size: 16 residues. As DNA, the CDR3 is TGTGCCAGCAGCCCCCGGACTAGCGGGAACACCGGGGAGCTGTTTTTT. This sequence encodes CASSPRTSGNTGELFF.

The CDR3 DNA follows: TGTGCCAGCAGCTCCTTCCGGGACAACGTATACAATGAGCAGTTCTTC. This sequence encodes CASSSFRDNVYNEQFF. V gene TRBV7-8 combines with J gene TRBJ2-1, with a possible D match to TRBD1 (6 bases). The CDR3 runs to 16 residues. The germline gives CDR1 SGHVS, CDR2 FQNEAQ. V lost 4 bases and J lost 4, with 17 bases in between. The entire variable domain, with the rest obtained from reference TRBV7-8 and TRBJ2-1, is as follows: GAGVSQSPRYKVAKRGQDVALRCDPISGHVSLFWYQQALGQGPEFLTYFQNEAQLDKSGLPSDRFFAERPEGSVSTLKIQRTQQEDSAVYLCASSSFRDNVYNEQFFGPGTRLTVL.

The chain is built from TRBV10-3 and TRBJ2-3, with 7 bases identical to TRBD1. CDR3 length equals 15 residues. Germline V gene lookup returns CDR1 ENHRY and CDR2 SYGVKD. The trim removed 2 bases at V and 1 base at J, leaving 3 bases unmatched. DNA of the CDR3: TGTGCCATCAGTGAGAACGACAGGGGCACAGATACGCAGTATTTT. Its protein product is CAISENDRGTDTQYF.

The J gene is TRBJ2-5, the V gene TRBV24-1; D is possibly TRBD1 (6 bases). Germline-derived CDR1 and CDR2 are KGHDR and SFDVKD. The CDR3 runs 14 residues. V was shortened by 4 bases and J by 3 bases, with 11 bases between the two germline ends. CDR3 region: CATSESTGKETQYF. Here the CDR3 DNA reads TGTGCCACCAGTGAATCAACAGGGAAAGAGACCCAGTACTTC.

This rearrangement joins TRBV19 to TRBJ2-7; 10 bases line up with TRBD1. Losses at the gene ends were 5 bases for V and 5 bases for J; bases not matched to a gene: 6. This CDR3 has 14 amino acids. Germline values: CDR1 LNHDA, CDR2 SQIVND (reference sequence). CDR3 protein: CASSDRGPIDEQYF. The CDR3 DNA follows: TGTGCCAGTAGTGACAGGGGGCCCATTGACGAGCAGTACTTC.

The rearrangement links TRBV7-2 to TRBJ1-2; 9 bases align to TRBD1. Looked up from germline, CDR1 is SGHTA and CDR2 is FQGNSA. Losses at the gene ends were 1 base for V and 7 bases for J; bases not matched to a gene: 13. The CDR3 totals 17 residues. DNA for the CDR3: TGTGCCAGCAGCTTAGGTAGGGACAGGGAGCGGACTACTGGCTACACCTTC. Protein product: CASSLGRDRERTTGYTF.

The V and J genes are TRBV6-5 and TRBJ1-5, with D possibly being TRBD1 (5 bases). Trimming removed 8 bases from V and 6 bases from J, with 17 bases in between. The CDR3 consists of 14 residues. CDR1 is MNHEY, CDR2 SVGAGI, per germline. The chain's CDR3 is CASGGRGSGQPQHF. For the CDR3, the DNA is TGTGCCAGCGGGGGGAGGGGAAGTGGTCAGCCCCAGCATTTT.

The chain combines TRBV7-9 with TRBJ2-3; D possibly corresponds to TRBD1 (6 bases). V was shortened by 2 bases and J by 12 bases, with 15 bases between the two germline ends. CDR1 SEHNR and CDR2 FQNEAQ come from the germline V gene (reference sequence). The CDR3 contains 13 residues. This CDR3 reads CASSLLYPGQQYF. CDR3 bases: TGTGCCAGCAGCTTACTTTACCCGGGACAACAGTATTTT.

As concerns this clone: In the same sample, other DNA sequences code for this CDR3. The chain recombines TRBV5-1 with TRBJ2-7, with D hard to call. With 3 bases removed from V and 1 base from J, the gap between germline ends came to 2 bases. Germline CDR1 and CDR2: SGHRS and YFSETQ. CDR3 length equals 11 residues. CDR3 in DNA: TGCGCCAGCAGCTCTTCCTACGAGCAGTACTTC. Its protein product is CASSSSYEQYF.

In its sample, this clone was seen once. The chain links TRBV7-6 to TRBJ1-1; maybe TRBD1 (5 bases). The CDR3 consists of 15 residues. V lost 1 base, J lost 5 bases, and 14 bases lay in between. Germline CDR1 and CDR2: SGHVS and FNYEAQ. The CDR3 here is CASSLEPGLTTEAFF. The CDR3 DNA reads TGTGCCAGCAGCTTAGAGCCGGGACTCACGACTGAAGCTTTCTTT.

The chain joins TRBV27 to TRBJ2-7; D unresolved. Looked up from germline, CDR1 is MNHEY and CDR2 is SMNVEV (reference sequence). The CDR3 has 17 residues. V was pared by 5 bases and J by 2 bases, with 22 bases between. The chain's CDR3 is CASSRTVATIAPYEQYF. Here the CDR3 DNA reads TGTGCCAGCAGTCGCACCGTTGCCACCATAGCCCCCTACGAGCAGTACTTC.

This clone was detected once. This rearrangement joins TRBV6-5 to TRBJ1-1; TRBD1 might be the D (5 bases). Trimming stripped 7 bases from V and 0 bases from J, with 15 bases between. Germline CDR1 MNHEY, CDR2 SVGAGI. The CDR3 totals 15 residues. As DNA, the CDR3 is TGTGCCAGCATGAGAACAGGTTTTATGAACACTGAAGCTTTCTTT. It codes for CASMRTGFMNTEAFF.

This chain joins TRBV18 and TRBJ2-3, with 9 bases matching TRBD1. The CDR3 contains 15 residues. CDR1 is KGHSH and CDR2 is LQKENI in the germline V gene. V lost 4 bases to trimming and J lost 3 bases; unmatched junction nucleotides: 5. In nucleotides, the CDR3 is TGTGCCAGCTCACTGACCGGGACAGGGACAGATACGCAGTATTTT. It translates to CASSLTGTGTDTQYF. The full variable domain, rest sourced from reference TRBV18 and TRBJ2-3, is NAGVMQNPRHLVRRRGQEARLRCSPMKGHSHVYWYRQLPEEGLKFMVYLQKENIIDESGMPKERFSAEFPKEGPSILRIQQVVRGDSAAYFCASSLTGTGTDTQYFGPGTRLTVL.

The chain uses TRBV7-7 and TRBJ2-7; 8 nucleotides line up with TRBD1. This CDR3 is 16 amino acids long. J lost 1 base, V lost 1 base, and 6 bases had no gene match. Germline V gives CDR1 SSHAT, CDR2 FNYEAQ (reference sequence). CDR3 sequence reads: CASSLGRQGPSYEQYF. The CDR3 DNA reads as TGTGCCAGCAGCTTAGGCCGACAGGGGCCATCCTACGAGCAGTACTTC.

The chain couples TRBV25-1 to TRBJ2-7; no definite D call. The V gene's germline CDR1 is MGHDK and CDR2 SYGVNS. The CDR3 loop spans 11 amino acids. V shed 6 bases and J shed 3 bases, with 6 bases lying between them. CDR3 coding DNA: TGTGCCAGCAGCTTCAGCTACGAGCAGTACTTC. Residues: CASSFSYEQYF.

This chain links TRBV15 with TRBJ1-4; tentatively, D is TRBD1 (5 bases). The germline V and J ends were trimmed by 4 bases and 4 bases, with 19 bases remaining between them. The CDR3 spans 17 residues. CDR1 and CDR2 (germline): LNHNV, YYDKDF (reference sequence). The CDR3 DNA is TGTGCCACCAGCACCCGGGGGGGTGGAGTTGGTAATGAAAAACTGTTTTTT. It yields the protein CATSTRGGGVGNEKLFF.